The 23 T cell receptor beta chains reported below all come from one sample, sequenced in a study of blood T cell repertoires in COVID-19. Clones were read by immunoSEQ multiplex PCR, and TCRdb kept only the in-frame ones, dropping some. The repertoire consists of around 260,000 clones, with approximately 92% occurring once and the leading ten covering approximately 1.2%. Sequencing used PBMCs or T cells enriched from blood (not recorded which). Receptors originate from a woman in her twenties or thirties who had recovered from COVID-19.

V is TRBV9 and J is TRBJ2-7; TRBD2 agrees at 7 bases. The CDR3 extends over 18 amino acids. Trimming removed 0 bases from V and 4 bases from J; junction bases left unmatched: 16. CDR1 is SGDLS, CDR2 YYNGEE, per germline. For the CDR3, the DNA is TGTGCCAGCAGCGTAGCTCCCCTAGCGGCGAACCGTCGGTACGAGCAGTACTTC. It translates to CASSVAPLAANRRYEQYF. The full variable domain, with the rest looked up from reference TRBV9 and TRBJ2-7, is DSGVTQTPKHLITATGQRVTLRCSPRSGDLSVYWYQQSLDQGLQFLIQYYNGEERAKGNILERFSAQQFPDLHSELNLSSLELGDSALYFCASSVAPLAANRRYEQYFGPGTRLTVT.

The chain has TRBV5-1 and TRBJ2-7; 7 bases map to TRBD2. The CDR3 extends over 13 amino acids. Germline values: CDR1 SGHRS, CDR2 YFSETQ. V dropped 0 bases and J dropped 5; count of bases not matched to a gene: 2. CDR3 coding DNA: TGCGCCAGCAGCTTGGGGGAGGGAAACGAGCAGTACTTC. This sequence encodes CASSLGEGNEQYF. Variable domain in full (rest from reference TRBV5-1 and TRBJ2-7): KAGVTQTPRYLIKTRGQQVTLSCSPISGHRSVSWYQQTPGQGLQFLFEYFSETQRNKGNFPGRFSGRQFSNSRSEMNVSTLELGDSALYLCASSLGEGNEQYFGPGTRLTVT.

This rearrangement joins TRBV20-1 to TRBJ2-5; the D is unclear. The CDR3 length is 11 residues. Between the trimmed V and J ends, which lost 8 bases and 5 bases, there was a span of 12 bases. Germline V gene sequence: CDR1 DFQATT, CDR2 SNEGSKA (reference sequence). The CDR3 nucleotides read TGCAGTACACAACCCTGGGAGACCCAGTACTTC. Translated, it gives CSTQPWETQYF.

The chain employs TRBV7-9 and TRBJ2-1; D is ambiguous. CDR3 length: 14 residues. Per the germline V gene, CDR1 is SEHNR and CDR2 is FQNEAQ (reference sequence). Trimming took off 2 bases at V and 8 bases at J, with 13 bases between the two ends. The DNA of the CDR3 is TGTGCCAGCAGCTTATTTCTTTCCTCCCATGAGCAGTTCTTC. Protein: CASSLFLSSHEQFF.

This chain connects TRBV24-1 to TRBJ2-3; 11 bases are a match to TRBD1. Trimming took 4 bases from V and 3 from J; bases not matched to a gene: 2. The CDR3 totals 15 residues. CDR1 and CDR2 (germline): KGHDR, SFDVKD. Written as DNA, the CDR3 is TGTGCCACCAGTGACCGGGACAGGGGGACAGATACGCAGTATTTT. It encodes CATSDRDRGTDTQYF.

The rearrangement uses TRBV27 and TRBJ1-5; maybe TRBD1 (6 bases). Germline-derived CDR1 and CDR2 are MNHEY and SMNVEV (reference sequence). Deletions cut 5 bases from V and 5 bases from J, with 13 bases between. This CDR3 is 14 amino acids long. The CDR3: CASSPYRVYQPQHF. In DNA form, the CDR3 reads TGTGCCAGCAGTCCTTACAGGGTGTATCAGCCCCAGCATTTT.

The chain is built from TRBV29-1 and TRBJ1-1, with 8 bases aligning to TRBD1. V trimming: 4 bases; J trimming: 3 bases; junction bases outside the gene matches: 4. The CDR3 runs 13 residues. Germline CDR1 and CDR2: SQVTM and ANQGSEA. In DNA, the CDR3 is TGCAGCGTTGTCGACAGGGGATACACTGAAGCTTTCTTT. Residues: CSVVDRGYTEAFF.

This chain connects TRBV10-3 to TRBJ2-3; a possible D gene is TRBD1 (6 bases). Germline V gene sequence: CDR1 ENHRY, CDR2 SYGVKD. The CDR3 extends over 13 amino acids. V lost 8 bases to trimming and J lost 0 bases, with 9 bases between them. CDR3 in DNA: TGTGCCATCGGGGGCACTAGCACAGATACGCAGTATTTT. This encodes CAIGGTSTDTQYF.

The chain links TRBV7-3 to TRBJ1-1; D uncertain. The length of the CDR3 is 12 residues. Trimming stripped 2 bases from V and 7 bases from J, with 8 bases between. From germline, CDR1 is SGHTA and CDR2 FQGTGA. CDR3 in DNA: TGTGCCAGCAGCTTAGAACGGGGTGAAGCTTTCTTT. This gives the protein CASSLERGEAFF. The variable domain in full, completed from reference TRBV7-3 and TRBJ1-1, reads GAGVSQTPSNKVTEKGKYVELRCDPISGHTALYWYRQSLGQGPEFLIYFQGTGAADDSGLPNDRFFAVRPEGSVSTLKIQRTERGDSAVYLCASSLERGEAFFGQGTRLTVV.

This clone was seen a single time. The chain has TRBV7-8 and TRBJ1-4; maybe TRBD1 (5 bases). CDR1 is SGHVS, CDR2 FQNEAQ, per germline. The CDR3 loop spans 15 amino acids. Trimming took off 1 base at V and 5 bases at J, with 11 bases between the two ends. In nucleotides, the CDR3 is TGTGCCAGCAGCTTAGATTTGGCAGGGAATGAAAAACTGTTTTTT. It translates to CASSLDLAGNEKLFF. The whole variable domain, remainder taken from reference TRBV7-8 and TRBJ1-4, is GAGVSQSPRYKVAKRGQDVALRCDPISGHVSLFWYQQALGQGPEFLTYFQNEAQLDKSGLPSDRFFAERPEGSVSTLKIQRTQQEDSAVYLCASSLDLAGNEKLFFGSGTQLSVL.

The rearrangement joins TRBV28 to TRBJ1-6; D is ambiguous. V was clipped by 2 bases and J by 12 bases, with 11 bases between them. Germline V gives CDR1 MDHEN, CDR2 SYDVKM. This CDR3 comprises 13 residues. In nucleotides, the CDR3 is TGTGCCAGCAGTTTAAGCCACCAAAGACCCCTCCACTTT. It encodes CASSLSHQRPLHF.

The CDR3 nucleotides are TGTGCCAGCAGCCCGGACAGGGAGGCGAGGGTCCAGTACTTC. This translates into CASSPDREARVQYF. The chain is built from TRBV5-4 and TRBJ2-5, with TRBD1 matching over 8 bases. Per germline, CDR1 SGHNT and CDR2 YYREEE (reference sequence). This CDR3 comprises 14 residues. The J segment lost 10 bases and the V segment lost 4 bases, leaving 12 bases of the junction unmatched.

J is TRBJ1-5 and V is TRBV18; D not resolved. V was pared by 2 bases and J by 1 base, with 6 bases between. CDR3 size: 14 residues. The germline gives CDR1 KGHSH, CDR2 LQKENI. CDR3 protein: CASSPTTSNQPQHF. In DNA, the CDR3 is TGTGCCAGCTCACCAACTACCAGCAATCAGCCCCAGCATTTT.

DNA for the CDR3: TGTGCCTGGAGTGCTGGCAGAAGCAATCAGCCCCAGCATTTT. Its protein product is CAWSAGRSNQPQHF. The chain couples TRBV30 to TRBJ1-5; D unclear. Germline CDR1 and CDR2: GTSNPN and SVGIG (reference sequence). Between the trimmed V and J ends, which lost 1 base and 1 base, there was a span of 8 bases. The CDR3 consists of 14 residues.

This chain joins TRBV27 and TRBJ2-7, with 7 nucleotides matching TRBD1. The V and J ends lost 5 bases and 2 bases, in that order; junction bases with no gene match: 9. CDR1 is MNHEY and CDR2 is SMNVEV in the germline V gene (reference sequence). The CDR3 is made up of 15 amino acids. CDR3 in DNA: TGTGCCAGCAGTCTCGCCGGGACAGCTACCTACGAGCAGTACTTC. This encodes CASSLAGTATYEQYF.

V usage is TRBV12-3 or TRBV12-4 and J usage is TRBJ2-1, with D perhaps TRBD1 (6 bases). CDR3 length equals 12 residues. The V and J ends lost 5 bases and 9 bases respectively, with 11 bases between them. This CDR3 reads CASSPDRIEQFF. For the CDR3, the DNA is TGTGCCAGCAGTCCGGACAGAATTGAGCAGTTCTTC.

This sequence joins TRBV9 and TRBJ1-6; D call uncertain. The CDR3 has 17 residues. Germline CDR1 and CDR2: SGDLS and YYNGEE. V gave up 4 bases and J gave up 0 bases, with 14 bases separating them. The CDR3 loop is CASSPRGRSSYNSPLHF. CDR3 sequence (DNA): TGTGCCAGCAGCCCCAGAGGGCGGAGCTCCTATAATTCACCCCTCCACTTT.

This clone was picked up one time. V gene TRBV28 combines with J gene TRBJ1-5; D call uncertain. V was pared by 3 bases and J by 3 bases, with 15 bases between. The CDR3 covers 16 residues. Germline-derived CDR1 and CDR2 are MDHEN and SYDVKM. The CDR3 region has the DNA TGTGCCAGCAGTTTCTTGCCGGGTGGTTCCAATCAGCCCCAGCATTTT. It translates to CASSFLPGGSNQPQHF.

CDR3 region: CSVRGLGFPTDTQYF. The DNA for the CDR3 is TGCAGCGTCCGGGGACTAGGGTTCCCCACAGATACGCAGTATTTT. The chain has TRBV29-1 and TRBJ2-3, with TRBD2 matching over 8 bases. V shed 6 bases and J 2 bases; nucleotides not matched to a gene: 10. Germline lookup yields CDR1 SQVTM and CDR2 ANQGSEA. CDR3 size: 15 residues.

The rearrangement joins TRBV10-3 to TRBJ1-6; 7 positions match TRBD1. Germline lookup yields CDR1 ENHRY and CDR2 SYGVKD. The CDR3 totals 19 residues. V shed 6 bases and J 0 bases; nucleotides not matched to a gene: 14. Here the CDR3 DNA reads TGTGCCATCAGAGGGACAGTCGATAGGGATGGCTCCTATAATTCACCCCTCCACTTT. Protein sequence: CAIRGTVDRDGSYNSPLHF.

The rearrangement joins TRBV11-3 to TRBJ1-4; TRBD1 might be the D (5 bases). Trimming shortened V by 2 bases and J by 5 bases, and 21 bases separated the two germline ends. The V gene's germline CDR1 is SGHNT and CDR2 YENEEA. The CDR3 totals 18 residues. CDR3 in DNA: TGTGCCAGCAGCTTATGTACCTCAGGGCTGAAAGGGAATGAAAAACTGTTTTTT. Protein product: CASSLCTSGLKGNEKLFF. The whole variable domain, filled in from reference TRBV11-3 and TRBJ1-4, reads EAGVVQSPRYKIIEKKQPVAFWCNPISGHNTLYWYLQNLGQGPELLIRYENEEAVDDSQLPKDRFSAERLKGVDSTLKIQPAELGDSAVYLCASSLCTSGLKGNEKLFFGSGTQLSVL.

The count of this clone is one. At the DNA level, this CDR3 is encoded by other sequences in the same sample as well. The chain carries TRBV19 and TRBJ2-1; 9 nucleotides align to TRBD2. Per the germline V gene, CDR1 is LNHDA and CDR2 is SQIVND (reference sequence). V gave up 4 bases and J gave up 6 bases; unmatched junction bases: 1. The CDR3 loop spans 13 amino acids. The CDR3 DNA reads TGTGCCAGTAGTAGCGGGAGGGCCAATGAGCAGTTCTTC. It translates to CASSSGRANEQFF.

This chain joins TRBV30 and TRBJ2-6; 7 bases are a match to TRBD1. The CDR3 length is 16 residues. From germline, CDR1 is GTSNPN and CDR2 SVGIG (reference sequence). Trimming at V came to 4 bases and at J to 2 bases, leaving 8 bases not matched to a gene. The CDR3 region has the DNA TGTGCCTGGACCCGGGGCAGGGGGACTGGGGCCAACGTCCTGACTTTC. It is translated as CAWTRGRGTGANVLTF.